The 5 T cell receptor beta chains below come from one sample, sequenced in a study of T cell repertoires in ileal Crohn's disease. Some clones are missing from TCRdb's copy, which holds only in-frame ones; the method was immunoSEQ multiplex PCR. The sample consists of about 13,000 clones, around 80% of them appearing once. Specified time point: neoterminal ileum biopsy at postoperative endoscopy, about 6 months after surgery. Sequenced input: ileal tissue. These receptors were collected from an adult with Crohn's disease.

This clone has a single count. CDR3 sequence reads: CASTEGWGMVKTQYF. CDR3 nucleotides: TGTGCCAGCACCGAGGGTTGGGGAATGGTGAAGACCCAGTACTTC. The V call is TRBV6-1, the J call TRBJ2-5; D perhaps matches TRBD2 (5 bases). CDR1 MNHNS and CDR2 SASEGT come from the germline V gene. The CDR3 sequence is 15 residues long. Trimming took 7 bases from V and 6 from J, leaving 21 bases between them.

The chain is built from TRBV6-4 and TRBJ2-1; no firm D call. The ends were cut back, 0 bases at V and 9 bases at J, with 12 bases in the middle. This CDR3 contains 14 residues. Germline CDR1 reads MRHNA; CDR2 reads SNTAGT. CDR3 DNA: TGTGCCAGCAGTGACTCCTTAGAAGTCGGTGAGCAGTTCTTC. This gives the protein CASSDSLEVGEQFF.

The chain employs TRBV5-1 and TRBJ2-7; TRBD1 matches 7 bases. Trimming at V came to 7 bases and at J to 3 bases, leaving 7 bases not matched to a gene. The germline CDR1 and CDR2 sequences are SGHRS and YFSETQ. The CDR3 is 13 amino acids. CDR3 residues: CASGPGQSYEQYF. CDR3 in DNA: TGCGCCAGCGGGCCGGGACAGAGCTACGAGCAGTACTTC.

This clone was observed once. This sequence joins TRBV7-2 and TRBJ2-5; TRBD2 agrees at 11 bases. Germline V gives CDR1 SGHTA, CDR2 FQGNSA. J was trimmed by 4 bases and V by 3 bases; bases with no gene match: 1. The CDR3 is 14 residues long. The CDR3 region is CASSFGLAGETQYF. CDR3 DNA sequence: TGTGCCAGCAGCTTCGGACTAGCGGGAGAGACCCAGTACTTC.

The chain has TRBV9 and TRBJ2-7; D ambiguous. V lost 0 bases and J lost 3, with 10 bases in between. The CDR3 consists of 14 residues. The germline gives CDR1 SGDLS, CDR2 YYNGEE. CDR3 sequence reads: CASSVGAEGYEQYF. The CDR3 nucleotides are TGTGCCAGCAGCGTAGGGGCAGAAGGCTACGAGCAGTACTTC.